This paragraph reports one TCR beta chain. At one end, the junction sequence differs from germline, possibly due to a read error. These data originate in a study of T cell responses to AZD1222 COVID-19 vaccine. The data were produced by immunoSEQ multiplex PCR, yet TCRdb's version contains in-frame clones alone and is incomplete. Here the sample spans about 120,000 clones, 85% to 90% being singletons. The CDR3 is 15 amino acids. Germline CDR1 is MDHEN and CDR2 is SYDVKM. The starting material was peripheral blood, obtained on day 0 of AZD1222 vaccination. This receptor was identified in an adult in good health. The rearrangement uses TRBV28 and TRBJ2-7, with TRBD1 identical over 10 bases. CDR3 sequence reads: CASSLATGGQLSQDF. The CDR3 DNA reads TGTGCCAGCAGTTTAGCGACAGGGGGCCAGCTCTCACAGGACTTC.